This TCR beta chain was obtained from a study of shared T cell receptors in the human thymus. With V trimmed by 3 bases and J by 4 bases, 1 base remained unmatched. The CDR3 covers 13 residues. Germline V CDR1 and CDR2: SGHTA, FQGNSA. On this clone: Distinct nucleotide sequences in the sample also encode this CDR3.

Libraries were prepared by immunoSEQ multiplex PCR; TCRdb keeps only in-frame clonotypes and omits some of them. Seen here are almost 550,000 clones, around 78% observed once, and the top ten hold about 0.014%. The sample was also reused in another study, on human thymus T cells.

The sequenced sample consisted of thymocytes. The receptor's source is a boy under three years old with a congenital heart defect. The chain combines TRBV7-2 with TRBJ2-7; TRBD2 agrees at 9 bases. The CDR3 loop reads CASSLGLAYEQYF. The CDR3 nucleotides are TGTGCCAGCAGCTTGGGACTAGCATACGAGCAGTACTTC.